One sample yielded the 4 T cell receptor beta chains listed below, sequenced in a study of memory CD4+ T cells and cytomegalovirus serostatus. TCRdb's table, derived via immunoSEQ multiplex PCR, lists solely in-frame clones and lacks some. The sample records some 95,000 clones, roughly 80% being singletons. The sort gate was single viable CD3+CD4+CD8-CD45RO+ cells for memory CD4+ T cells. The sequenced sample was memory CD4+ T cells from blood. The receptors here all came from an adult in good health and CMV-seropositive.

The CDR3, as DNA: TGTGCCAGCAGCCCCAACGATCTGGGTGGGAATGAGCAGTTCTTC. Amino acid sequence: CASSPNDLGGNEQFF. The chain couples TRBV7-9 to TRBJ2-1; D not resolved. This CDR3 region has 15 residues. The germline V gene has CDR1 SEHNR and CDR2 FQNEAQ (reference sequence). V lost 5 bases and J 7 bases, leaving 18 bases between the germline ends.

This chain links TRBV5-1 with TRBJ1-2; D is undetermined. This CDR3 contains 12 residues. Germline assignment: CDR1 SGHRS and CDR2 YFSETQ. The V and J ends lost 5 bases and 7 bases respectively, with 12 bases between them. The CDR3, as DNA: TGCGCCAGCAGGTTGACGTACGGTGGCTACACCTTC. It specifies CASRLTYGGYTF.

The chain combines TRBV10-3 with TRBJ2-3; D unresolved. Germline assignment: CDR1 ENHRY and CDR2 SYGVKD. The length of the CDR3 is 14 residues. V was shortened by 3 bases and J by 3 bases, with 10 bases between the two germline ends. DNA for the CDR3: TGTGCCATCAGTGAACGATACCAAACAGATACGCAGTATTTT. This codes for CAISERYQTDTQYF.

CDR3 DNA sequence: TGTGCCAGCTGCTCAGGAGGGGGCGGTGTAAATGAGCAGTTCTTC. Residues: CASCSGGGGVNEQFF. The chain couples TRBV28 to TRBJ2-1; perhaps TRBD1 as D (7 bases). The CDR3 is 15 amino acids. CDR1 and CDR2 from the germline V gene are MDHEN and SYDVKM. The V end was cut by 8 bases, the J end by 7 bases, with 21 bases between.